This T cell receptor (beta chain) was identified during a study of CD8 T cells in Susac syndrome. Study outcomes and limitations: That the number of individuals in its TCR sequencing and HLA analysis was relatively small was acknowledged by the study.

This clonotype has only a few counts. Its antigen remains unknown. The CDR3 has 11 amino acids. The trim removed 6 bases at V and 7 bases at J, leaving 2 bases unmatched. CD8+ and CD4+ T cells taken from blood had their TCR beta sequenced. FACS enriched CD8+ TEMRA cells, while bulk CD8+ and CD4+ were negatively isolated. With random hexamers, reverse transcription was performed on about 0.45 to 1 ug of RNA. Each CDR3 protein is one row after TCRdb ran MiXCR on the immunoSEQ multiplex PCR reads. This repertoire shows 90,000 or so distinct CDR3 sequences, over 85% found once; its top ten account for over 0.25%.

The specimen was CD8+ T cells from PBMCs. This clonotype was sampled from a human donor in good health. This chain joins TRBV12-3 or TRBV12-4 and TRBJ2-5; TRBD2 agrees at 7 bases. The DNA of the CDR3 is TGTGCCAGCAGCCCGGGAGGGACCCAGTACTTC. It is translated as CASSPGGTQYF.